The present T cell receptor beta chain was sequenced within a study of post-analysis software for immune sequencing data (dated by TCRdb to between 2015 and 2017). The study in broad terms: Disease courses on record covered relapsing-remitting, secondary progressive and progressive-relapsing multiple sclerosis, though some patients had no subtype annotation. The patient repertoires were set against about 10 previously published healthy control repertoires from donors whose ages ranged from 6 to 25 years. A subset of samples was prepared in parallel using single-end sample barcoding, then pooled and co-amplified after Illumina adapter ligation. The paper as a whole reports these results and caveats: Compared with controls, multiple sclerosis patients had significantly lower normalized Chao1 diversity, a finding suggesting substantial peripheral T-cell clonal expansion. Significantly higher frequencies in patients than in controls were found for five TRBV segments, including TRBV5-6, TRBV5-1 and TRBV20-1. The control group was slightly older than the multiple sclerosis patient group. Strong co-clustering of samples prepared in the same batch was shown by direct clustering with F measure, prompting a batch-effect correction.

CDR1 is given as LGHDT and CDR2 as YNNKEL, both from the germline V gene (reference sequence). The CDR3 covers 14 residues, taking in both the cysteine and the phenylalanine. The sequence is cut down to CDR3 DNA, 42 bases in frame from base 1. The germline V and J ends show losses of 4 bases and 10 bases respectively, and no gene match explains 6 bases of the junction. In its sample, this clonotype was seen a few times. Its cognate antigen has yet to be identified. No base quality values were provided; no much bigger clone lies one nucleotide off. The library was built by means of PCR. Instrument used: Illumina HiSeq 2500. To reduce PCR and sequencing biases, unique molecular identifiers were incorporated into the TCR beta cDNA libraries. Approximately 500,000 cDNA molecules were obtained per 1 to 10 million input T cells, so each molecule approximated one T cell. The patient libraries were prepared and sequenced with the same protocol used for the earlier healthy control dataset. Within a given batch, samples were prepared together, multiplexed and sequenced on the same HiSeq lane. As for how the authors treated the data: Raw barcoded reads were processed with MIGEC, discarding single-read molecular identifier groups before consensus assembly and CDR3 extraction. VDJtools was used for post-analysis of the clonotype tables, and diversity was normalized by down-sampling every dataset to the size of the smallest sample. Repertoire overlap clustering matched CDR3 amino acid but not nucleotide sequences to correct batch-related cross-sample contamination. TCRdb trimmed public reads at Q25 via fastp, called clones via MiXCR and kept in-frame beta chains. Each CDR3 protein gets just one entry, which takes the most common genes and DNA from the rows behind it. TCRdb's processing, not the authors', yielded these V and J calls. Within this sample are about 540,000 distinct CDR3 sequences, with less than 40% of them counted one time only. The ten largest clones represent 4.5% to 7.5% of the sample.

To demonstrate the VDJtools post-analysis software, the study profiled TCR beta repertoires from the peripheral blood of around 13 young patients with multiple sclerosis. Multiple sclerosis patients were children and adolescents aged 6 to 15 years. This TCR derives from a girl younger than 18 with multiple sclerosis. The sample was blood. Recombination connected TRBV3-1 to TRBJ2-1, and 11 junctional nucleotides match TRBD2. The nucleotide sequence reads as follows: TGTGCCAGCAGCCGACAGACTAGCGGGGTGGAGCAGTTCTTC. The encoded protein is CASSRQTSGVEQFF.